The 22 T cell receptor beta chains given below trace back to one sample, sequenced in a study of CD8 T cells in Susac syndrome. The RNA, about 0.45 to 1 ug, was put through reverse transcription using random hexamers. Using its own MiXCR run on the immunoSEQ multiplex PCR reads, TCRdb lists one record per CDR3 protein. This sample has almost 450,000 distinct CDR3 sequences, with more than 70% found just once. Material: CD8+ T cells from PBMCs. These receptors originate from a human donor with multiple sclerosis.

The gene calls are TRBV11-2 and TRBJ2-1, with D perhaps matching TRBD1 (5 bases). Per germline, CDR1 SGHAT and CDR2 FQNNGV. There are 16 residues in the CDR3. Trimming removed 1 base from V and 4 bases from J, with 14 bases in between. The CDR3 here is CASSLGPDSPYNEQFF. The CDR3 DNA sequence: TGTGCCAGCAGCTTAGGCCCTGACAGTCCATACAATGAGCAGTTCTTC.

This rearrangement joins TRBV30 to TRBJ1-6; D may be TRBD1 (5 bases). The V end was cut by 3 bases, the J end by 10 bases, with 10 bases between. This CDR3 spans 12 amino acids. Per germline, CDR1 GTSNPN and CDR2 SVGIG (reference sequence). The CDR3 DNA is TGTGCCTGGAGCATTGGGGACTCACCCCTCCACTTT. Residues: CAWSIGDSPLHF.

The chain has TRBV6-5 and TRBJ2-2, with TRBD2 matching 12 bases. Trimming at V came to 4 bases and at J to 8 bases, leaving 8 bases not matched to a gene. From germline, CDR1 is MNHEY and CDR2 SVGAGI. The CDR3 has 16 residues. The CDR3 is CASSFRTSGVGGELFF. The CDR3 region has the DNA TGTGCCAGCAGTTTCAGGACTAGCGGGGTGGGAGGGGAGCTGTTTTTT.

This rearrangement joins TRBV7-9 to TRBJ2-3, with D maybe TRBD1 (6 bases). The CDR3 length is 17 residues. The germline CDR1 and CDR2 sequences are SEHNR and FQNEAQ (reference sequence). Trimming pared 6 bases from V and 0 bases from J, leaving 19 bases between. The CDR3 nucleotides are TGTGCCAGCAGTTTACATTCCGGGACACTTAGCACAGATACGCAGTATTTT. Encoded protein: CASSLHSGTLSTDTQYF. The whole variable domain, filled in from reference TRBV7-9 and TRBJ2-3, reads DTGVSQNPRHKITKRGQNVTFRCDPISEHNRLYWYRQTLGQGPEFLTYFQNEAQLEKSRLLSDRFSAERPKGSFSTLEIQRTEQGDSAMYLCASSLHSGTLSTDTQYFGPGTRLTVL.

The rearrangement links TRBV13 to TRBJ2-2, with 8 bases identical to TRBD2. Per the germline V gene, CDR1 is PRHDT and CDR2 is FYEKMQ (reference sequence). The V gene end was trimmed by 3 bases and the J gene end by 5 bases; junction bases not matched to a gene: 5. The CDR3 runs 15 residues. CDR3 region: CASSFFGGATGELFF. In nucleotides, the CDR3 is TGTGCCAGCAGCTTCTTCGGGGGGGCGACCGGGGAGCTGTTTTTT.

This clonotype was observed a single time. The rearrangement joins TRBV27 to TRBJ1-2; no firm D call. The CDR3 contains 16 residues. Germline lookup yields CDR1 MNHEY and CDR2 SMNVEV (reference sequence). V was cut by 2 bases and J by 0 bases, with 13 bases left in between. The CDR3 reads CASSLHDRIPNYGYTF. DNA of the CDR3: TGTGCCAGCAGTTTACACGACCGAATACCTAACTATGGCTACACCTTC.

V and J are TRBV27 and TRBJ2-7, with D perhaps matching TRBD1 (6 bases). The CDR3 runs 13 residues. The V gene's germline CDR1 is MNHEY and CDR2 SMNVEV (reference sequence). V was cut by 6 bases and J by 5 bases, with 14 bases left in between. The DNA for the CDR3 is TGTGCCAGCAGCCTTAGTGGACAGCACGAGCAGTACTTC. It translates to CASSLSGQHEQYF.

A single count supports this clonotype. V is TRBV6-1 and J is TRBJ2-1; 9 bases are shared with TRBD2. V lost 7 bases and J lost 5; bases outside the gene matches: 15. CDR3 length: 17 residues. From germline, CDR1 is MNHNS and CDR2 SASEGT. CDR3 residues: CASTTLLSSGEDNEQFF. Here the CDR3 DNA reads TGTGCCAGCACCACACTCCTCTCTAGCGGGGAAGACAATGAGCAGTTCTTC.

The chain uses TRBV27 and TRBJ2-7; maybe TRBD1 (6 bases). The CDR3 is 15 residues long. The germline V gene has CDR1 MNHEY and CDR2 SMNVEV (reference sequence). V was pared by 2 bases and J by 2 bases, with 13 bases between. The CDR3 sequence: CASSLTYEGAYEQYF. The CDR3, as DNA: TGTGCCAGCAGTTTAACATATGAGGGGGCCTACGAGCAGTACTTC.

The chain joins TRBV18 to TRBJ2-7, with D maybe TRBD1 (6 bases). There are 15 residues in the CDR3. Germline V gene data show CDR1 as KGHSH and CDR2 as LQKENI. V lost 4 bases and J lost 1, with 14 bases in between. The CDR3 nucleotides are TGTGCCAGCTCACTACAGGACAGTCCTTCCTACGAGCAGTACTTC. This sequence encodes CASSLQDSPSYEQYF. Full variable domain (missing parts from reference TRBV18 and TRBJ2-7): NAGVMQNPRHLVRRRGQEARLRCSPMKGHSHVYWYRQLPEEGLKFMVYLQKENIIDESGMPKERFSAEFPKEGPSILRIQQVVRGDSAAYFCASSLQDSPSYEQYFGPGTRLTVT.

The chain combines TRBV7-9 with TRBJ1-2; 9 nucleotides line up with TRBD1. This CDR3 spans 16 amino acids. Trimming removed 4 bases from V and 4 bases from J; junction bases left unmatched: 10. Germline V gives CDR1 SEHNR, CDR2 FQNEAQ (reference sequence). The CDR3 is CASSSLTQGAVYGYTF. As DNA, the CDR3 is TGTGCCAGCAGCTCGTTGACACAGGGGGCGGTCTATGGCTACACCTTC.

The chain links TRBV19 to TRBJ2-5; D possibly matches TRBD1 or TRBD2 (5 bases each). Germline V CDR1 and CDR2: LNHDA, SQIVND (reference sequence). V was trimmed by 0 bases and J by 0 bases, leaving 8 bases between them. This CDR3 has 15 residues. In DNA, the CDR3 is TGTGCCAGTAGTATAGATCGGGACGACCAAGAGACCCAGTACTTC. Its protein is CASSIDRDDQETQYF.

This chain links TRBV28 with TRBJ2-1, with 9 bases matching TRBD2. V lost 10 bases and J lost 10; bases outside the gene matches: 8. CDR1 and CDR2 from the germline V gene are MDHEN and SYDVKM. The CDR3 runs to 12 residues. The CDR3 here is CATRGTSREQFF. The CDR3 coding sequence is TGTGCCACAAGGGGGACTAGCAGAGAGCAGTTCTTC.

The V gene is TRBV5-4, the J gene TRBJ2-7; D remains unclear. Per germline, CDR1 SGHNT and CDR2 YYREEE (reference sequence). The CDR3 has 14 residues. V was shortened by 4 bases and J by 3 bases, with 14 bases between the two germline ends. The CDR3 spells CASSPAVGRYEQYF. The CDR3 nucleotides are TGTGCCAGCAGCCCAGCAGTAGGGCGCTACGAGCAGTACTTC.

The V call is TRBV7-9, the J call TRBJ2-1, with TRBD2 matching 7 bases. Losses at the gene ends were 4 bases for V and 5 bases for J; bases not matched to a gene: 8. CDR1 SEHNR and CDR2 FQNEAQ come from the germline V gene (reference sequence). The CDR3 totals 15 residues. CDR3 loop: CASSSALAGDNEQFF. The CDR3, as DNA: TGTGCCAGCAGCTCTGCCCTGGCGGGGGACAATGAGCAGTTCTTC.

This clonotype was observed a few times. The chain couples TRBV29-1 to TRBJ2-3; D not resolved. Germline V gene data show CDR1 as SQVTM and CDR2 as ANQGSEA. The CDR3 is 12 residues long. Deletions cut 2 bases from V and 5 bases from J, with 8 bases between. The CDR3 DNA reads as TGCAGCGTTGAATGGGGTGTAGATACGCAGTATTTT. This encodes CSVEWGVDTQYF.

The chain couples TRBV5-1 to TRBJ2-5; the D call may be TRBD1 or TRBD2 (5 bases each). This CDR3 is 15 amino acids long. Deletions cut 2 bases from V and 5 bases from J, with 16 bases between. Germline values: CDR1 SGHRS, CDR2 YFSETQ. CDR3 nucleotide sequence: TGCGCCAGCAGCTTCAACGGGGCGGAGAGGGAGACCCAGTACTTC. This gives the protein CASSFNGAERETQYF. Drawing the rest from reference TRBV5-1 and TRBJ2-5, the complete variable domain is KAGVTQTPRYLIKTRGQQVTLSCSPISGHRSVSWYQQTPGQGLQFLFEYFSETQRNKGNFPGRFSGRQFSNSRSEMNVSTLELGDSALYLCASSFNGAERETQYFGPGTRLLVL.

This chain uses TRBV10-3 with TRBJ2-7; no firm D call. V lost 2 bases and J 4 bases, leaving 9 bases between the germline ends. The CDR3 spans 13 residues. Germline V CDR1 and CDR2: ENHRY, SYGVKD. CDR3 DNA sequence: TGTGCCATCAGTGAGGATCGGGTTTACGAGCAGTACTTC. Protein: CAISEDRVYEQYF.

The CDR3 spells CASDERNEQFF. The DNA of the CDR3 is TGTGCCAGCGACGAGCGGAATGAGCAGTTCTTC. This chain joins TRBV6-1 and TRBJ2-1; a weak D match, TRBD2 (5 bases). There are 11 residues in the CDR3. CDR1 and CDR2 (germline): MNHNS, SASEGT. Trimming pared 8 bases from V and 7 bases from J, leaving 9 bases between.

CDR3 amino acids: CSVNMGLNTEAFF. Written as DNA, the CDR3 is TGCAGCGTGAACATGGGCCTGAACACTGAAGCTTTCTTT. This chain joins TRBV29-1 and TRBJ1-1; the D is unclear. Germline V lookup: CDR1 SQVTM, CDR2 ANQGSEA. Trimming removed 6 bases from V and 0 bases from J, with 11 bases in between. The CDR3 totals 13 residues.

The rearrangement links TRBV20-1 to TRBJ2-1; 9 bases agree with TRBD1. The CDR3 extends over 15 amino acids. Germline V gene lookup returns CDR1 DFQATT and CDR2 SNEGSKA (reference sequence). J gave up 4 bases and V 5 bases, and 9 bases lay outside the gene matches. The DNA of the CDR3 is TGCAGTGCTGCAAGCGACAGGGGGGGTTACAATGAGCAGTTCTTC. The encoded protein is CSAASDRGGYNEQFF.

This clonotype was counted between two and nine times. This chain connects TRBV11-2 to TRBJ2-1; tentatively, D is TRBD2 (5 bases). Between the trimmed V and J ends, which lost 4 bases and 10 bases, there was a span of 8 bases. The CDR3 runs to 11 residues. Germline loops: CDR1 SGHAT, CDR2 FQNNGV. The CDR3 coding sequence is TGTGCCAGCAGCTCGCGAGGGGAGCAGTTCTTC. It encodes CASSSRGEQFF.